The TCR beta chain described here comes from a study of cytomegalovirus exposure and HLA in healthy donors. Study observations and caveats: According to reports, the classifier identified cytomegalovirus status with high specificity and sensitivity.

About this clone: Antigen unknown.

PCR used 60 Vbeta primers and 13 Jbeta primers. Measured with immunoSEQ multiplex PCR; TCRdb has only the in-frame clones, and not every one. The data hold around 100,000 clones, with about 77% observed a single time. The ends were cut back, 0 bases at V and 2 bases at J, with 12 bases in the middle. This CDR3 is built from 15 residues. CDR1 and CDR2 (germline): SGDLS, YYNGEE. Sequenced: PBMCs. The sequence derives from a woman in her forties or fifties in good health and CMV-seropositive. V and J are TRBV9 and TRBJ2-7, with D perhaps TRBD1 (5 bases). The DNA of the CDR3 is TGTGCCAGCAGCGTAGGAAGGGGAATAACCTACGAGCAGTACTTC. Translation: CASSVGRGITYEQYF.